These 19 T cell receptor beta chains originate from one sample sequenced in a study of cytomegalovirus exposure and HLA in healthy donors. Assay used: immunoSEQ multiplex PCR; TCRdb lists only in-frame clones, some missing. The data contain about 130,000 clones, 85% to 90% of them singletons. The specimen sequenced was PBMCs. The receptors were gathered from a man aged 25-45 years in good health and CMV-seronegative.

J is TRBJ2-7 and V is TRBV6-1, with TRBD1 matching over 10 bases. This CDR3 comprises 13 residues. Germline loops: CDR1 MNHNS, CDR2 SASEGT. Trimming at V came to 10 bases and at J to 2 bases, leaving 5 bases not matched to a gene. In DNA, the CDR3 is TGTGCCACCGTAGGGACAGGGGCCTACGAGCAGTACTTC. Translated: CATVGTGAYEQYF.

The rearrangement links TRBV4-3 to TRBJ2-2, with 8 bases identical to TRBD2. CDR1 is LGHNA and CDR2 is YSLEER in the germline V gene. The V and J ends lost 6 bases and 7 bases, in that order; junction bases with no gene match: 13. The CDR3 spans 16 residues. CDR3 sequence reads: CASRHTGGADGGELFF. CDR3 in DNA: TGCGCCAGCAGACACACGGGGGGGGCCGACGGCGGGGAGCTGTTTTTT.

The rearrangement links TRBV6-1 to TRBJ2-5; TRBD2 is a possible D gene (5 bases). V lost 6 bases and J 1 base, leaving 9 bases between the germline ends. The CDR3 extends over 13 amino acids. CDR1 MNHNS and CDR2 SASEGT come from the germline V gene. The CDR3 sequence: CASRRRLQETQYF. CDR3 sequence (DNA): TGTGCCAGCAGACGGAGGCTCCAAGAGACCCAGTACTTC.

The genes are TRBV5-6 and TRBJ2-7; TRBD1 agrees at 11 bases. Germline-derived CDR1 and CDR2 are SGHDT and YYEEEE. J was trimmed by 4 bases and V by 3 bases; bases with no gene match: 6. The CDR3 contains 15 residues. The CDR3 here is CASSSRGQGAYEQYF. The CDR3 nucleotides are TGTGCCAGCAGCTCCAGAGGACAGGGGGCATACGAGCAGTACTTC.

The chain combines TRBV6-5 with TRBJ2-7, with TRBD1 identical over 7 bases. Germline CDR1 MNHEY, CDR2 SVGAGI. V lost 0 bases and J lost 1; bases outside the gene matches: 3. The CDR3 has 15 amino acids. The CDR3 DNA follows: TGTGCCAGCAGTTACTCGTGGACAGGTTCCTACGAGCAGTACTTC. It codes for CASSYSWTGSYEQYF.

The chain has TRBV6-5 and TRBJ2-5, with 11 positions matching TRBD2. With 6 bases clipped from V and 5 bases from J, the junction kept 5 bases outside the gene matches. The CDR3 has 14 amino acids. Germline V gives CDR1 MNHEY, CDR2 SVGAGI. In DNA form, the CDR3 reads TGTGCCAGCAGGGCTAGCGGGGGGATTGAGACCCAGTACTTC. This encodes CASRASGGIETQYF.

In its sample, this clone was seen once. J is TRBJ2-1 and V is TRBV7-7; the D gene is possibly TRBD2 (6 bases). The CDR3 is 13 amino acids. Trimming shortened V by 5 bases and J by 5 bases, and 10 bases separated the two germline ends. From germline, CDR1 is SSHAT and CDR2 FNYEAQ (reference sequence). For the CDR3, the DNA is TGTGCCAGCAGCCTGGGACTTAACAATGAGCAGTTCTTC. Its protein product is CASSLGLNNEQFF.

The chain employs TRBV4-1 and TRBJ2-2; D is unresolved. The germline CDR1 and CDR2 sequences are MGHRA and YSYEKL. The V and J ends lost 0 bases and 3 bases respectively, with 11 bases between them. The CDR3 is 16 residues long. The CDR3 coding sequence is TGCGCCAGCAGCCAAGATCACAGCCCATACACCGGGGAGCTGTTTTTT. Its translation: CASSQDHSPYTGELFF.

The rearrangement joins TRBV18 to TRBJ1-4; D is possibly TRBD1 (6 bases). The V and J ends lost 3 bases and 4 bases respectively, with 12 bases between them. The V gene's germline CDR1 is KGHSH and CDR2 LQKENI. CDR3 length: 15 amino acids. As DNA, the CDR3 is TGTGCCAGCTCACCGCCGGGACACGATAATGAAAAACTGTTTTTT. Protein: CASSPPGHDNEKLFF. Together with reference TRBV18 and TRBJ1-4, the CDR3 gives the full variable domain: NAGVMQNPRHLVRRRGQEARLRCSPMKGHSHVYWYRQLPEEGLKFMVYLQKENIIDESGMPKERFSAEFPKEGPSILRIQQVVRGDSAAYFCASSPPGHDNEKLFFGSGTQLSVL.

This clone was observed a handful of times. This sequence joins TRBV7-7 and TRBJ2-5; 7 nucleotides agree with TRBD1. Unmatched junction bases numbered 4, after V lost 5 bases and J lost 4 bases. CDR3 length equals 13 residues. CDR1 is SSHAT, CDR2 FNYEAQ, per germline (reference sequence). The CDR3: CASSPGQRETQYF. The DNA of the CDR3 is TGTGCCAGCAGCCCGGGACAGAGAGAGACCCAGTACTTC.

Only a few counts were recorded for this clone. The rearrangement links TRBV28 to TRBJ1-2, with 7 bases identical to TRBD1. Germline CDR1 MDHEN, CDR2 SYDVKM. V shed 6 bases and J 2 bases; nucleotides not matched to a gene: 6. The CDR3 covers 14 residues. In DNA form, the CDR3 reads TGTGCCAGCAGACCTCCGGGACAGAACTATGGCTACACCTTC. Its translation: CASRPPGQNYGYTF.

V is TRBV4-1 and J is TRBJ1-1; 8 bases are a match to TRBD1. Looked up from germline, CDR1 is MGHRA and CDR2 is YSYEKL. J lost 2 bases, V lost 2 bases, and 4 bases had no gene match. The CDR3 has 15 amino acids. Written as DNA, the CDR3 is TGCGCCAGCAGCCAACTTGACAGGGGTAACACTGAAGCTTTCTTT. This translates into CASSQLDRGNTEAFF.

The CDR3 region has the DNA TGTGCCAGCTCTAGGGGGGGTCCTAACTCCGAGCAGTACTTC. Its protein product is CASSRGGPNSEQYF. The chain is built from TRBV18 and TRBJ2-7; a possible D gene is TRBD2 (7 bases). The CDR3 length is 14 residues. V gave up 6 bases and J gave up 6 bases, with 18 bases separating them. Per germline, CDR1 KGHSH and CDR2 LQKENI.

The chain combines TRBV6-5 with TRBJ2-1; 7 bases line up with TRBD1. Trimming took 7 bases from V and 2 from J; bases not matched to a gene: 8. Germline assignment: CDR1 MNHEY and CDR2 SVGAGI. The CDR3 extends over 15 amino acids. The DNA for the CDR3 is TGTGCCAGCACCTTAACAGGGGAAACCTACAATGAGCAGTTCTTC. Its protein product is CASTLTGETYNEQFF.

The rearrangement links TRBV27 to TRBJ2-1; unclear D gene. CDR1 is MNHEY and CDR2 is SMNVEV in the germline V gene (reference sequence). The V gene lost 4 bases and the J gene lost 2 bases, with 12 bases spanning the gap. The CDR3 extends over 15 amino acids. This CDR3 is CASSYRSTPYNEQFF. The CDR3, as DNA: TGTGCCAGCAGTTACCGATCTACTCCCTACAATGAGCAGTTCTTC.

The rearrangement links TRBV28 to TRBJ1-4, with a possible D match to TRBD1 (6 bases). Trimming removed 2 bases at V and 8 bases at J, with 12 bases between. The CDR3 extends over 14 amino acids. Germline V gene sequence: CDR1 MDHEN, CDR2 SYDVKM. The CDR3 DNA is TGTGCCAGCAGTTTAGGGCAGGGGATCGAAAAACTGTTTTTT. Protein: CASSLGQGIEKLFF.

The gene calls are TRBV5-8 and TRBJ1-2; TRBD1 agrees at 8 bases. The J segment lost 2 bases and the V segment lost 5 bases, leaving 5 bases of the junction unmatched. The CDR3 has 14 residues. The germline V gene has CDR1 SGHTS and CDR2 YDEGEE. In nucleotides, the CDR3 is TGTGCCAGCAGTCCCGGGACAGGAAACTATGGCTACACCTTC. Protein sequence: CASSPGTGNYGYTF.

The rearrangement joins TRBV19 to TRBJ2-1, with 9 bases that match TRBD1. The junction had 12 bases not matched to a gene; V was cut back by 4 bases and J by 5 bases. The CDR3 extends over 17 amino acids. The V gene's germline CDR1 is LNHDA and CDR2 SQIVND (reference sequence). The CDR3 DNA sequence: TGTGCCAGTAGTACCCTCGGACAGGGGAGTTTCAACAATGAGCAGTTCTTC. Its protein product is CASSTLGQGSFNNEQFF.

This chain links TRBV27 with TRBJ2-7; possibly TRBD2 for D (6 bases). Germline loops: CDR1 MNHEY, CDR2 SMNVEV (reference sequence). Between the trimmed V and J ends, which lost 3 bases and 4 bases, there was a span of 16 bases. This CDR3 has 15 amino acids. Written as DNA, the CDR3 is TGTGCCAGCAGTTTGGATGGGGGGATTTCTTACGAGCAGTACTTC. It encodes CASSLDGGISYEQYF.